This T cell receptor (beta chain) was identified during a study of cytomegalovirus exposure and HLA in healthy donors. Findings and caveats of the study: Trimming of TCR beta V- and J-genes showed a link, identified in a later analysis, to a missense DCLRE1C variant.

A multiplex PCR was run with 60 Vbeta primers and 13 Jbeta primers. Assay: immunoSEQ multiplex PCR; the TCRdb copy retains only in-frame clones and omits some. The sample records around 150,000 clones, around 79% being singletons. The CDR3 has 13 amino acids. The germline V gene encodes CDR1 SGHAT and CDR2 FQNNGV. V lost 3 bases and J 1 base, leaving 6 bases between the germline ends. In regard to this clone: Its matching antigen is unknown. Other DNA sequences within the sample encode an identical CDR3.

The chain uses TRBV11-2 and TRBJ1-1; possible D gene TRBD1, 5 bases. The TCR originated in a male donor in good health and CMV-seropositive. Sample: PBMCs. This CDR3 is CASSFTGNTEAFF. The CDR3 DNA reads TGTGCCAGCAGCTTTACAGGGAACACTGAAGCTTTCTTT.